The 10 T cell receptor beta chains presented below share a single source sample, sequenced in a study of vaccination effects on CD4 cells after COVID-19. Culture lasted around eleven days before CD4+ T cell isolation. These receptors have no known antigen. Generated by immunoSEQ multiplex PCR, the TCRdb table keeps only in-frame clones and is missing some. This sample has tens of thousands of clones, with 77% found just once. Sequences were derived from CD4+ T cells from PBMCs cultured without peptide, sampled before COVID-19 vaccination. The receptor set was obtained from a human donor who received a COVID-19 vaccine.

This clone has just a few counts. The V and J genes are TRBV19 and TRBJ1-6; no clear D gene. Trimming took off 6 bases at V and 7 bases at J, with 19 bases between the two ends. The CDR3 runs 16 residues. Germline values: CDR1 LNHDA, CDR2 SQIVND (reference sequence). The CDR3, as DNA: TGTGCCAGTAGCCCGGCGCGGGTGAACGGGAATTCACCCCTCCACTTT. Amino acids: CASSPARVNGNSPLHF. Full variable domain (remainder filled in from reference TRBV19 and TRBJ1-6): DGGITQSPKYLFRKEGQNVTLSCEQNLNHDAMYWYRQDPGQGLRLIYYSQIVNDFQKGDIAEGYSVSREKKESFPLTVTSAQKNPTAFYLCASSPARVNGNSPLHFGNGTRLTVT.

This clone came up a few times. The chain has TRBV27 and TRBJ1-2; D is perhaps TRBD1 (6 bases). The germline gives CDR1 MNHEY, CDR2 SMNVEV (reference sequence). V was clipped by 6 bases and J by 6 bases, with 17 bases between them. The CDR3 consists of 14 residues. For the CDR3, the DNA is TGTGCCAGCAGCCGGAACAGGGTCGGCGATGGCTACACCTTC. This translates into CASSRNRVGDGYTF.

This chain connects TRBV2 to TRBJ2-7, with 7 bases identical to TRBD2. CDR3 length equals 14 residues. V trimming: 6 bases; J trimming: 0 bases; junction bases outside the gene matches: 5. Germline V CDR1 and CDR2: SNHLY, FYNNEI. The CDR3 reads CASSLGTNSYEQYV. The DNA for the CDR3 is TGTGCCAGCAGCCTGGGGACTAACTCCTACGAGCAGTACGTC.

The table lists this clone with a count of one. The chain couples TRBV27 to TRBJ2-3, with D unclear. Per the germline V gene, CDR1 is MNHEY and CDR2 is SMNVEV (reference sequence). This CDR3 is built from 14 residues. V was cut by 0 bases and J by 2 bases, with 6 bases left in between. The CDR3, as DNA: TGTGCCAGCAGTTTATCGTCGCCCACAGATACGCAGTATTTT. It codes for CASSLSSPTDTQYF.

The genes are TRBV3-1 (or the pseudogene TRBV3-2) and TRBJ2-2, with no clear D. CDR3 length: 15 residues. Germline V gene sequence: CDR1 LGHDT, CDR2 YNNKEL (reference sequence). The V and J ends lost 7 bases and 5 bases respectively, with 17 bases between them. CDR3: CASTRATWGTGELFF. The CDR3 coding sequence is TGTGCCAGCACTCGGGCCACTTGGGGAACCGGGGAGCTGTTTTTT.

This chain links TRBV5-6 with TRBJ2-3; D is perhaps TRBD1 (6 bases). V was clipped by 5 bases and J by 0 bases, with 16 bases between them. Looked up from germline, CDR1 is SGHDT and CDR2 is YYEEEE. CDR3 length: 16 amino acids. CDR3 sequence: CASRDRMRGSTDTQYF. As DNA, the CDR3 is TGTGCCAGCAGGGACAGAATGAGGGGTAGCACAGATACGCAGTATTTT. The entire variable domain, with the rest obtained from reference TRBV5-6 and TRBJ2-3, is as follows: DAGVTQSPTHLIKTRGQQVTLRCSPKSGHDTVSWYQQALGQGPQFIFQYYEEEERQRGNFPDRFSGHQFPNYSSELNVNALLLGDSALYLCASRDRMRGSTDTQYFGPGTRLTVL.

The J gene is TRBJ2-7, the V gene TRBV11-2; D not resolved. The CDR3 sequence is 12 residues long. Trimming removed 4 bases from V and 0 bases from J, with 4 bases in between. CDR1 is SGHAT, CDR2 FQNNGV, per germline. CDR3 bases: TGTGCCAGCAGCTCAATCTCCTACGAGCAGTACGTC. This translates into CASSSISYEQYV.

This clone was recorded only once. This rearrangement joins TRBV24-1 to TRBJ2-5; D assignment may be TRBD1 or TRBD2 (5 bases each). Germline values: CDR1 KGHDR, CDR2 SFDVKD. The V end was cut by 4 bases, the J end by 5 bases, with 19 bases between. This CDR3 region has 16 residues. The CDR3 nucleotides read TGTGCCACCAGTGAGGCAGGACTCAATCCAGGGGAGACCCAGTACTTC. Translating gives CATSEAGLNPGETQYF.

This chain links TRBV9 with TRBJ2-3; D is undetermined. The CDR3 sequence is 14 residues long. V was pared by 1 base and J by 0 bases, with 6 bases between. Germline CDR1 is SGDLS and CDR2 is YYNGEE. The CDR3 DNA follows: TGTGCCAGCAGCGTACGCATTAGCACAGATACGCAGTATTTT. Protein: CASSVRISTDTQYF.

The chain couples TRBV19 to TRBJ1-1; 7 bases fit TRBD1. Germline V gene lookup returns CDR1 LNHDA and CDR2 SQIVND (reference sequence). The CDR3 loop spans 14 amino acids. J gave up 5 bases and V 5 bases, and 8 bases lay outside the gene matches. The CDR3 nucleotides read TGTGCCAGTAGTTCCACAGGGGTAGGTACTGAAGCTTTCTTT. Its translation is CASSSTGVGTEAFF.